The 10 T cell receptor beta chains reported below all come from one sample, sequenced in a study of CD4 T cells in relation to SARS-CoV-2 and coronaviruses. Their target antigens are unknown. Clones were sequenced by immunoSEQ multiplex PCR, and TCRdb holds only the in-frame ones, with some missing. The data show tens of thousands of clones, about 76% seen once. CD4+ T cells from unexposed donors were obtained before the COVID-19 pandemic (2011-2018). The cells were cultured for about ten days before CD4+ T cells were isolated. Sequencing input: CD4+ T cells from PBMCs, cultured in vitro. The origin of the receptors is a human donor in good health.

V and J are TRBV9 and TRBJ1-1; 8 nucleotides line up with TRBD1. Germline V gene data show CDR1 as SGDLS and CDR2 as YYNGEE. V shed 4 bases and J 5 bases; nucleotides not matched to a gene: 13. This CDR3 is built from 16 residues. Here the CDR3 DNA reads TGTGCCAGCAGCCCAGGACAGGGATCGGGCAGGACTGAAGCTTTCTTT. Translation: CASSPGQGSGRTEAFF.

This rearrangement joins TRBV4-1 to TRBJ1-5; no reliable D call. V lost 1 base and J 3 bases, leaving 7 bases between the germline ends. This CDR3 contains 14 residues. CDR1 MGHRA and CDR2 YSYEKL come from the germline V gene. CDR3 amino acids: CASSQVGLNQPQHF. The CDR3 bases are TGCGCCAGCAGCCAAGTGGGCCTCAATCAGCCCCAGCATTTT.

CDR3 sequence: CASSRALTGGSTEAFF. CDR3 sequence (DNA): TGTGCCAGTAGTAGAGCCTTGACAGGGGGTAGTACTGAAGCTTTCTTT. The chain employs TRBV19 and TRBJ1-1, with 9 bases aligning to TRBD1. The CDR3 consists of 16 residues. Per the germline V gene, CDR1 is LNHDA and CDR2 is SQIVND (reference sequence). After removal of 4 bases from V and 5 bases from J, the junction contained 11 bases not matched to a gene.

This clone showed up just a few times. The rearrangement links TRBV2 to TRBJ1-4; the D is unclear. The germline gives CDR1 SNHLY, CDR2 FYNNEI. V dropped 1 base and J dropped 5 bases, with 11 bases sitting between them. There are 15 residues in the CDR3. Here the CDR3 DNA reads TGTGCCAGCAGTGAAGGAGGAGGGATGAATGAAAAACTGTTTTTT. This sequence encodes CASSEGGGMNEKLFF.

This chain uses TRBV5-1 with TRBJ2-3; 8 bases line up with TRBD2. Germline assignment: CDR1 SGHRS and CDR2 YFSETQ. Trimming cost V 0 bases and J 2 bases; bases outside gene matches: 5. The CDR3 covers 16 residues. CDR3 loop: CASSLVSGSNTDTQYF. DNA of the CDR3: TGCGCCAGCAGCTTGGTAAGCGGGAGTAACACAGATACGCAGTATTTT.

The gene calls are TRBV19 and TRBJ1-2; D not resolved. Trimming shortened V by 0 bases and J by 3 bases, and 5 bases separated the two germline ends. Germline V lookup: CDR1 LNHDA, CDR2 SQIVND (reference sequence). The CDR3 has 13 residues. The CDR3 here is CASSIDQDYGYTF. In nucleotides, the CDR3 is TGTGCCAGTAGTATAGATCAAGACTATGGCTACACCTTC. Filled out from reference TRBV19 and TRBJ1-2, the complete variable domain reads DGGITQSPKYLFRKEGQNVTLSCEQNLNHDAMYWYRQDPGQGLRLIYYSQIVNDFQKGDIAEGYSVSREKKESFPLTVTSAQKNPTAFYLCASSIDQDYGYTFGSGTRLTVV.

The chain carries TRBV7-8 and TRBJ2-5; TRBD1 is a possible D gene (6 bases). V was shortened by 3 bases and J by 9 bases, with 20 bases between the two germline ends. Germline-derived CDR1 and CDR2 are SGHVS and FQNEAQ. This CDR3 contains 15 residues. CDR3: CASSLTDSQQMAQYF. The CDR3 region has the DNA TGTGCCAGCAGCTTGACGGACAGCCAACAAATGGCCCAGTACTTC.

The chain recombines TRBV5-4 with TRBJ1-6; 8 bases agree with TRBD1. The CDR3 contains 14 residues. Losses at the gene ends were 4 bases for V and 8 bases for J; bases not matched to a gene: 5. Germline V gives CDR1 SGHNT, CDR2 YYREEE (reference sequence). This CDR3 is CASSPTGVDSPLHF. The DNA for the CDR3 is TGTGCCAGCAGCCCGACAGGGGTTGATTCACCCCTCCACTTT.

This clone was seen once. This chain joins TRBV11-2 and TRBJ1-1; D remains unclear. This CDR3 spans 13 amino acids. V lost 0 bases and J lost 1, with 3 bases in between. Germline V CDR1 and CDR2: SGHAT, FQNNGV. This CDR3 reads CASSLDRNTEAFF. The DNA for the CDR3 is TGTGCCAGCAGCTTAGATCGGAACACTGAAGCTTTCTTT.

The J gene is TRBJ1-1, the V gene TRBV4-3; no definite D call. The germline V gene encodes CDR1 LGHNA and CDR2 YSLEER. V lost 0 bases and J lost 5, with 10 bases in between. There are 14 residues in the CDR3. The CDR3 loop is CASSQEVRGTEAFF. Written as DNA, the CDR3 is TGCGCCAGCAGCCAAGAAGTACGAGGGACTGAAGCTTTCTTT.